This TCR beta chain was captured by sequencing in a study of neoadjuvant nivolumab and ipilimumab in lung cancer. The germline V gene encodes CDR1 SEHNR and CDR2 FQNEAQ (reference sequence). The CDR3 contains 12 residues. The V gene lost 3 bases and the J gene lost 6 bases, with 9 bases spanning the gap. General observations from the study: Resected-tumor TCR richness correlated positively with pretherapy blood richness. TCR sequencing covered a small number of samples.

In regard to this clone: Its antigen is currently unknown.

The repertoire was sequenced with immunoSEQ multiplex PCR; TCRdb's copy has only in-frame clones and lacks some. The table records about 25,000 clones, 80% to 85% of them present only once. The TCR was taken from an adult with non-small cell lung cancer. This chain connects TRBV7-9 to TRBJ2-7; D not resolved. The sample in question was tumor tissue, obtained after neoadjuvant nivolumab, alone or with ipilimumab, at or shortly before surgery. The DNA of the CDR3 is TGTGCCAGCAGCTTTTCAGGTTCCGAGCAGTACTTC. It specifies CASSFSGSEQYF.